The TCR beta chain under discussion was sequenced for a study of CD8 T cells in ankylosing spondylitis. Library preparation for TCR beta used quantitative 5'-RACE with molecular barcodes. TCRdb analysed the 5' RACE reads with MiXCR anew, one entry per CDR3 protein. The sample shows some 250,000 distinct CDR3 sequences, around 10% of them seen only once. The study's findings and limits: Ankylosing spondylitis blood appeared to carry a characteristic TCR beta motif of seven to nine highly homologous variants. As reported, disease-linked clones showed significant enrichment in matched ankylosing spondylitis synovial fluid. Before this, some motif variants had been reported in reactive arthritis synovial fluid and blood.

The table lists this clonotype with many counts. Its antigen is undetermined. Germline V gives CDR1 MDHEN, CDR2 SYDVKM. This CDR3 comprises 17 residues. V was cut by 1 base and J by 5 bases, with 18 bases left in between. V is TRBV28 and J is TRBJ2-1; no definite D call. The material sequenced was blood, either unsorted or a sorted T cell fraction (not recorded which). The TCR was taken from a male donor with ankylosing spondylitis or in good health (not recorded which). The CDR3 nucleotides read TGTGCCAGCAGTTTATTTTTCGACCCCGGGTCCCACAATGAGCAGTTCTTC. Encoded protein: CASSLFFDPGSHNEQFF.